Following are 8 T cell receptor beta chains from one sample sequenced in a study of early T cells in non-severe SARS-CoV-2 infection. MiXCR, run by TCRdb on the 5' RACE reads, gives a single entry per CDR3 protein. This table holds 25,000 to 30,000 distinct CDR3 sequences, roughly 5.6% found once. Sequenced material: whole blood. Receptors were obtained from an adult who was a healthcare worker with PCR-confirmed SARS-CoV-2 infection or an uninfected control (not recorded which).

This clonotype has ten or more counts. The rearrangement joins TRBV4-2 to TRBJ2-1; 10 bases are a match to TRBD2. The CDR3 runs to 16 residues. J gave up 4 bases and V 0 bases, and 3 bases lay outside the gene matches. Germline values: CDR1 LGHNA, CDR2 YNFKEQ. The CDR3 loop is CASSQDRTSGYNEQFF. The CDR3 coding sequence is TGTGCCAGCAGCCAAGATAGGACTAGCGGATACAATGAGCAGTTCTTC.

This clonotype was seen at least ten times. The chain links TRBV27 to TRBJ2-7; 9 bases line up with TRBD2. V dropped 8 bases and J dropped 0; count of bases not matched to a gene: 20. Per germline, CDR1 MNHEY and CDR2 SMNVEV (reference sequence). This CDR3 comprises 19 residues. The CDR3 nucleotides read TGTGCCAGCGGCCGCCCGTTGAGTAGCGGGAGTTCTCCCTCCTACGAGCAGTACTTC. Amino acids: CASGRPLSSGSSPSYEQYF.

This clonotype was observed at least ten times. The chain links TRBV20-1 to TRBJ2-7, with D perhaps being TRBD1 or TRBD2 (5 bases each). Germline-derived CDR1 and CDR2 are DFQATT and SNEGSKA (reference sequence). The V gene lost 5 bases and the J gene lost 0 bases, with 17 bases spanning the gap. The CDR3 is 15 residues long. CDR3 bases: TGCAGTGCTCCCGGCGCCGGGGACCTCTCCTACGAGCAGTACTTC. This codes for CSAPGAGDLSYEQYF.

In the case of this clonotype: A much larger clonotype is one base distant, so this may be a read error. The J gene is TRBJ2-3, the V gene TRBV20-1; 10 bases align to TRBD2. The CDR3 consists of 14 residues. Per the germline V gene, CDR1 is DFQATT and CDR2 is SNEGSKA (reference sequence). The V gene end was trimmed by 3 bases and the J gene end by 7 bases; junction bases not matched to a gene: 7. The CDR3 spells CSASLAGVLNTQYF. In DNA form, the CDR3 reads TGCAGTGCTAGCCTAGCGGGAGTCTTGAATACGCAGTATTTT.

Many counts were recorded for this clonotype. The gene calls are TRBV12-3 or TRBV12-4 and TRBJ2-1; the D gene is possibly TRBD2 (5 bases). This CDR3 has 13 amino acids. V gave up 3 bases and J gave up 5 bases, with 8 bases separating them. The chain's CDR3 is CASSFTGDNEQFF. The CDR3 region has the DNA TGTGCCAGCAGTTTCACCGGGGACAATGAGCAGTTCTTC.

This clonotype was recorded many times. V usage is TRBV12-3 or TRBV12-4 and J usage is TRBJ2-1; TRBD1 is a possible D gene (5 bases). The CDR3 length is 12 residues. Trimming removed 5 bases at V and 10 bases at J, with 12 bases between. CDR3 DNA sequence: TGTGCCAGCAGTCCCCCCCGGACAGAGCAGTTCTTC. Protein: CASSPPRTEQFF.

This clonotype was recorded a few times. The J gene is TRBJ2-3, the V gene TRBV28; D tentatively fits TRBD1 or TRBD2 (5 bases each). V lost 3 bases to trimming and J lost 2 bases, with 18 bases between them. Germline CDR1 MDHEN, CDR2 SYDVKM. The CDR3 totals 17 residues. CDR3 loop: CASSLRIGGRDTDTQYF. The CDR3, as DNA: TGTGCCAGCAGTTTGCGCATTGGGGGTCGGGACACAGATACGCAGTATTTT. The entire variable domain, with the rest obtained from reference TRBV28 and TRBJ2-3, is as follows: DVKVTQSSRYLVKRTGEKVFLECVQDMDHENMFWYRQDPGLGLRLIYFSYDVKMKEKGDIPEGYSVSREKKERFSLILESASTNQTSMYLCASSLRIGGRDTDTQYFGPGTRLTVL.

This clonotype was seen ten or more times. The chain uses TRBV30 and TRBJ2-7; 10 bases agree with TRBD2. Germline values: CDR1 GTSNPN, CDR2 SVGIG (reference sequence). With 0 bases clipped from V and 0 bases from J, the junction kept 11 bases outside the gene matches. CDR3 length: 18 residues. The CDR3 bases are TGTGCCTGGAGTGTACTAGGTAGCGGGAGGTCGAGCTCCTACGAGCAGTACTTC. Residues: CAWSVLGSGRSSSYEQYF.